This note documents a single T cell receptor (beta chain) sequence. This clonotype was seen ten or more times. It lacks a known antigen. The record has no base qualities; no much larger clone is one base away. cDNA synthesis used template-switch 5'RACE with a primer carrying a 10-nucleotide random unique molecular identifier tagging each TCR transcript. Every sequencing run covered 15-18 subjects and yielded more than 160 million TCR-beta sequences. The RNeasy kit was used for extraction of total RNA. TCR-beta VDJ regions were amplified with primers for the TCR constant region and the 5'RACE anchor, using the KAPA Real-time Library Amplification kit. Sample indexes and Illumina adaptors were added in a first PCR, after which library yield was increased in a second PCR. After Ampure bead purification, the roughly 650 bp TCR product was size-selected on a 2% E-gel SizeSelection system. Before pooling, libraries had their quality checked on a Bioanalyzer, their concentration measured with Qubit, and their quantity determined with the Kapa Library Quantification kit. An Illumina HiSeq 2500 was used to sequence the libraries paired-end at 2 x 150 bp. To increase sequence diversity, 25-30% phiX was spiked into each library pool. Turning to the authors' computational methods: Quality-filtered reads were processed with the UMI-based MiGEC pipeline, which removed over 75% of raw TCR sequences during error correction. VDJ genes were aligned to IMGT germline references, and each clonotype was defined by a unique CDR3 amino acid sequence together with V-J genes. Clonal expansion, Shannon diversity and CDR3 relatedness were evaluated with VDJtools (CalcPairwiseDistances, ClusterSamples), while phylogenetic trees were built in CLCbio workbench. Expanded clones were defined as having at least 8 unique UMIs, based on coefficient-of-variation modelling across technical triplicates. TCRdb reprocessing: public reads trimmed at Q25 with fastp, clones called with MiXCR, in-frame beta chains kept. Each entry merges the rows of one CDR3 protein and shows their most common DNA and genes. The V and J calls and clone size come from TCRdb's table, not from the authors' own analysis. In this sample the table shows some 30,000 distinct CDR3 sequences, around 17% of which occur a single time. Together, the top ten hold about 4.9% of the sample.

Trimming costs V 5 bases and J 6 bases, and their ends lie 11 bases apart. Counted from cysteine to phenylalanine, this CDR3 has 11 amino acids. The DNA shown is the 33-base CDR3, in frame from base 1. Sequences SQVTM (CDR1) and ANQGSEA (CDR2) are obtained from the germline V gene. This specimen's time point label, per the study, means: technical triplicate 3. Sorted-subset TCR libraries were prepared from over 850,000 sorted CD4+ or CD8+ T cells. PBMCs were separated from peripheral blood using Ficoll-Hypaque density gradient centrifugation and then cryopreserved in liquid nitrogen. The study also sequenced paired sorted CD4+ and CD8+ subsets from healthy controls, HAM/TSP patients and MS patients. These data originate in a study of neurological immune-mediated disorders (dated by TCRdb to the late 2010s). Describing the broader study: Peripheral blood TCR-beta repertoires from patients with HTLV-I-associated myelopathy (HAM/TSP), patients with multiple sclerosis, and healthy controls were compared in the study using UMI-based sequencing. Technical triplicate libraries were sequenced to precisely calculate the variability in frequency of each individual clone. Alongside PBMC samples, the set of about 100 TCR-beta libraries contained longitudinal samples, technical triplicates, and paired CD4+ and CD8+ T-cell subsets that had been sorted. Of the approximately 70 subjects in the cohort, about 14 were HAM/TSP patients, approximately 34 were multiple sclerosis patients, and about 20 were healthy controls. Summary of the overall study and its limitations: Expanded clones from different subjects shared no identical CDR3 amino acid sequences, which suggests that TCR-beta repertoires were private in all groups. TCR clonal expansion was highest in HAM/TSP patients and lowest in MS patients, with MS patients falling below even healthy controls.

The chain is made from TRBV29-1 and TRBJ2-7; matching of 5 bases hints at TRBD2 as the D gene. This clonotype was obtained from a female donor with HTLV-1-associated myelopathy (HAM/TSP). Sequencing used CD4+ T cells from blood. The sequenced DNA is TGCAGCGTTTGGAAGGGAGCCGAGCAGTACTTC. It codes for CSVWKGAEQYF.